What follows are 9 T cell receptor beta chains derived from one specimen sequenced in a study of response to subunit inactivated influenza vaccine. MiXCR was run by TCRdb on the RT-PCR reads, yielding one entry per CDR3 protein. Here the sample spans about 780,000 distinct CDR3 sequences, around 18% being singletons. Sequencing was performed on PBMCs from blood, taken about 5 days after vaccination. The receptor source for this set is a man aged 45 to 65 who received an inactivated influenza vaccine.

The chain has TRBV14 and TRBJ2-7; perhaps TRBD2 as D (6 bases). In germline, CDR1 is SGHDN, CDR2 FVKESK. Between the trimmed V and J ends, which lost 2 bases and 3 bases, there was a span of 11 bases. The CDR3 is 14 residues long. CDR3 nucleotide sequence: TGTGCCAGCAGCCAAACGGGAGTTATCTACGAGCAGTACTTC. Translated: CASSQTGVIYEQYF. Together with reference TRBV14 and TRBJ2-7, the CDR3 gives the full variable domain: EAGVTQFPSHSVIEKGQTVTLRCDPISGHDNLYWYRRVMGKEIKFLLHFVKESKQDESGMPNNRFLAERTGGTYSTLKVQPAELEDSGVYFCASSQTGVIYEQYFGPGTRLTVT.

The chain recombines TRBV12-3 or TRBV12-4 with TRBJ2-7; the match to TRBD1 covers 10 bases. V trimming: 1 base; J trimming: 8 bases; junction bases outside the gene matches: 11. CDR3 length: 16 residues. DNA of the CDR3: TGTGCCAGCAGTTTAGTGGGACAGGGGACTAGACTCCAGCAGTACTTC. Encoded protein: CASSLVGQGTRLQQYF.

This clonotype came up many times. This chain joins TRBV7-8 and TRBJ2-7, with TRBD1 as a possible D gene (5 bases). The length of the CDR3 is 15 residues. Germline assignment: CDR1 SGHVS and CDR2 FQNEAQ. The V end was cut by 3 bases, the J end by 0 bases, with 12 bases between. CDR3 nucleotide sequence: TGTGCCAGCAGCTTTAGAGCAGGGCCCTCCTACGAGCAGTACTTC. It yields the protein CASSFRAGPSYEQYF.

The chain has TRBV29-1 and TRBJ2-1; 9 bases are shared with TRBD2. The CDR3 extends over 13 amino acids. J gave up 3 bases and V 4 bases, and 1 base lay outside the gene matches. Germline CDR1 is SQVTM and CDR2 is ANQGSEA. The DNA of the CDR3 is TGCAGCGTTGGCGGGAGGGGCTACAATGAGCAGTTCTTC. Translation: CSVGGRGYNEQFF.

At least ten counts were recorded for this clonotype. The CDR3 spells CASSFGQEGAFF. The CDR3 DNA is TGCGCCAGCAGCTTTGGACAGGAGGGAGCTTTCTTT. The rearrangement joins TRBV5-1 to TRBJ1-1; 7 nucleotides align to TRBD1. Germline CDR1 is SGHRS and CDR2 is YFSETQ. V dropped 2 bases and J dropped 10; count of bases not matched to a gene: 5. This CDR3 contains 12 residues.

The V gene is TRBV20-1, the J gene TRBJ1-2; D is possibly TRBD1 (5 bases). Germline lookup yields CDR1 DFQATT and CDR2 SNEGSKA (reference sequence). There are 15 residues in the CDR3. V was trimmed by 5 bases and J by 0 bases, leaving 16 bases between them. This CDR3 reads CSASLGAVTNYGYTF. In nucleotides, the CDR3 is TGCAGTGCTTCCCTAGGGGCGGTAACTAACTATGGCTACACCTTC.

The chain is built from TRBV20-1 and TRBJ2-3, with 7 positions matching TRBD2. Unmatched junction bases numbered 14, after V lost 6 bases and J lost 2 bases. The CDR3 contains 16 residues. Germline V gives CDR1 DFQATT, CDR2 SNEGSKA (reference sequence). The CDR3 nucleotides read TGCAGTGCGCACGCCGGGGAGGGCCGGAACACAGATACGCAGTATTTT. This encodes CSAHAGEGRNTDTQYF.

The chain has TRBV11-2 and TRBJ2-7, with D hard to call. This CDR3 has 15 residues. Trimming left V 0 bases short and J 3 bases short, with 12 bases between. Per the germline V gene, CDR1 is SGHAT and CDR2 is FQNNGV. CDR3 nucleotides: TGTGCCAGCAGCTTAGATTTCGGAGATATCTACGAGCAGTACTTC. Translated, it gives CASSLDFGDIYEQYF.

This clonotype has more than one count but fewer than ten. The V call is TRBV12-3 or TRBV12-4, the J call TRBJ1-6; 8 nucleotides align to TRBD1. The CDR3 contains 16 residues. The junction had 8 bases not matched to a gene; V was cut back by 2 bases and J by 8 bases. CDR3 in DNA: TGTGCCAGCAGTTTAAGTCACAGGGGGAGAGATTCACCCCTCCACTTT. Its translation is CASSLSHRGRDSPLHF.